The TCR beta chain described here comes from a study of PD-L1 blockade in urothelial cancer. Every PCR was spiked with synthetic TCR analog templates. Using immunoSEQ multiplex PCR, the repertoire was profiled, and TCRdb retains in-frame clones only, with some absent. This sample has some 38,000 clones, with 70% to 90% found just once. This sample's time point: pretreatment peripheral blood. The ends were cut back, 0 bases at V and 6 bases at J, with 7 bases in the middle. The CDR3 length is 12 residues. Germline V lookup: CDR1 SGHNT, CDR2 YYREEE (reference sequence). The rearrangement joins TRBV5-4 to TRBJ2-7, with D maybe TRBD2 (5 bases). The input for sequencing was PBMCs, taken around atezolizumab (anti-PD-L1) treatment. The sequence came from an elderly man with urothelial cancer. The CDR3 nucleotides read TGTGCCAGCAGCTTGGCGGGGTCCGAGCAGTACTTC. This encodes CASSLAGSEQYF.